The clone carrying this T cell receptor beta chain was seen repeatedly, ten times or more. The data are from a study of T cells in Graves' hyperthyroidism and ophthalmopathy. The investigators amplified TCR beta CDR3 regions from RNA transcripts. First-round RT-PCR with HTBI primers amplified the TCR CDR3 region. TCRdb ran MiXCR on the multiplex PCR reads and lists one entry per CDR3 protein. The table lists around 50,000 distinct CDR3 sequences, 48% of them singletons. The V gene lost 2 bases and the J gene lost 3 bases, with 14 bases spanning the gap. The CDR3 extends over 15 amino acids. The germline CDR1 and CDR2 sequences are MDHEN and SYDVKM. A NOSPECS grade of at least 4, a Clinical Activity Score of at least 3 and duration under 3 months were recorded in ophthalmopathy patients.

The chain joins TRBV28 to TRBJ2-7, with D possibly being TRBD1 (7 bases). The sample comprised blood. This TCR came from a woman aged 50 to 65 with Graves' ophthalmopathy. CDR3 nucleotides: TGTGCCAGCAGTTTAGGAGGGGGCGCAGGCTACGAGCAGTACTTC. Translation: CASSLGGGAGYEQYF. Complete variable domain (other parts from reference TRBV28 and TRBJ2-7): DVKVTQSSRYLVKRTGEKVFLECVQDMDHENMFWYRQDPGLGLRLIYFSYDVKMKEKGDIPEGYSVSREKKERFSLILESASTNQTSMYLCASSLGGGAGYEQYFGPGTRLTVT.